This entry describes one T cell receptor beta chain. Its antigen remains unidentified. Amplification used 60 Vbeta primers and 13 Jbeta primers. Assay: immunoSEQ multiplex PCR; the TCRdb copy retains only in-frame clones and omits some. The table shows fewer than 110,000 clones, with about three quarters occurring only once. This entry belongs to a study of cytomegalovirus exposure and HLA in healthy donors. Germline V CDR1 and CDR2: SNHLY, FYNNEI. This CDR3 comprises 11 residues. Trimming stripped 3 bases from V and 6 bases from J, with 4 bases between. Whole-study findings and limits: Most observed TCR sequences were rare, whereas some public TCRs were detected in many donors.

The source of this sequence is a man between 25 and 39 years old in good health and CMV-seronegative. The specimen was PBMCs. V gene TRBV2 combines with J gene TRBJ2-3; D is unclear. The CDR3 bases are TGTGCCAGCAGTGACCCGGATACGCAGTATTTT. Protein: CASSDPDTQYF.